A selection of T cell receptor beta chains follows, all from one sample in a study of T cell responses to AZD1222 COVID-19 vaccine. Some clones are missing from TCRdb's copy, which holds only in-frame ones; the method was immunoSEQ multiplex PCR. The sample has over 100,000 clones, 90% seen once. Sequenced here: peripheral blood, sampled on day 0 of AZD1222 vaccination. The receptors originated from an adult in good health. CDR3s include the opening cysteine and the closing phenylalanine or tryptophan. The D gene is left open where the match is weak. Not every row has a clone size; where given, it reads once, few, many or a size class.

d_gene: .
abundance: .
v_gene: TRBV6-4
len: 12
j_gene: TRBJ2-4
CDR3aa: CASMLQGPSQYF
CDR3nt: TGTGCCAGCATGCTCCAGGGACCGTCTCAGTACTTC

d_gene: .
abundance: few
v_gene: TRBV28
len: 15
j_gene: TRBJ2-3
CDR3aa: CASKGGGGETDTQYF
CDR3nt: TGTGCCAGCAAAGGGGGGGGCGGGGAAACAGATACGCAGTATTTT

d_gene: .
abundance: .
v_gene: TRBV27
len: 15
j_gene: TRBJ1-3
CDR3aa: CASSLKGHPGNTIYF
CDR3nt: TGTGCCAGCAGTTTAAAAGGACACCCGGGAAACACCATATATTTT

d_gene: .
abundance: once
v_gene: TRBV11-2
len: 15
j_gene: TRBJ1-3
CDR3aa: CASSRDMGIGNTIYF
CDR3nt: TGTGCCAGCAGCCGGGACATGGGGATTGGAAACACCATATATTTT

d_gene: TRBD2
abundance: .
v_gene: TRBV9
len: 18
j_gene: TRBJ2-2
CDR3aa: CASSGTQLGLAEPGELFF
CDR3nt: TGTGCCAGCAGCGGGACACAACTGGGACTAGCTGAACCCGGGGAGCTGTTTTTT

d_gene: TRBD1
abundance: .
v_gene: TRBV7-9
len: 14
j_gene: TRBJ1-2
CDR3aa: CASSLVYRGYGYTF
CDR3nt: TGTGCCAGCAGCTTAGTCTACAGGGGGTATGGCTACACCTTC

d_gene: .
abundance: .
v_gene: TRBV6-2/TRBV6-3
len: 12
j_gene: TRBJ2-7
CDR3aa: CASSLIPYEQYF
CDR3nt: TGTGCCAGCAGTCTAATTCCCTACGAGCAGTACTTC

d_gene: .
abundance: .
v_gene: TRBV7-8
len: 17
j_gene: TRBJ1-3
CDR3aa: CASSLAGVSGTGNTIYF
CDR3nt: TGTGCCAGCAGCTTAGCGGGGGTGTCAGGGACCGGAAACACCATATATTTT

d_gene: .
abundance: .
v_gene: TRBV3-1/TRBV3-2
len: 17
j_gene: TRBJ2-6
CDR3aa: CASSQGARMAGANVLTF
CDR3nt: TGTGCCAGCAGCCAAGGTGCCAGAATGGCTGGGGCCAACGTCCTGACTTTC

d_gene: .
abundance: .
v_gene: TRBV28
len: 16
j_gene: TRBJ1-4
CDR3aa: CASVPNVPGNNEKLFF
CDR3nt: TGTGCCAGCGTACCGAACGTCCCGGGTAATAATGAAAAACTGTTTTTT

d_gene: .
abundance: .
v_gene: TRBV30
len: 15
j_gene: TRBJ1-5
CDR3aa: CAWSVSSGSNQPQHF
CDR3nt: TGTGCCTGGAGTGTTTCTTCCGGTAGCAATCAGCCCCAGCATTTT

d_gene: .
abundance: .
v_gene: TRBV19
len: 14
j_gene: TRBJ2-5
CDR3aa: CASPPGALQETQYF
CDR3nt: TGTGCCAGTCCCCCCGGGGCCCTCCAAGAGACCCAGTACTTC

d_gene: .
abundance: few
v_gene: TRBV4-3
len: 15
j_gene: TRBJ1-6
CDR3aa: CASSQAVFGNSPLHF
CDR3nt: TGCGCCAGCAGCCAAGCTGTGTTCGGGAATTCACCCCTCCACTTT

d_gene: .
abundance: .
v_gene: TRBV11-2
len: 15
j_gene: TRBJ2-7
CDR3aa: CASSPTGRMDHEQYF
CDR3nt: TGTGCCAGCAGCCCTACGGGCAGGATGGACCACGAGCAGTACTTC

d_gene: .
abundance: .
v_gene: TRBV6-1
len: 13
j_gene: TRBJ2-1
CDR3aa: CASSEVEGGEQFF
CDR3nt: TGTGCCAGCAGTGAAGTGGAGGGCGGCGAGCAGTTCTTC

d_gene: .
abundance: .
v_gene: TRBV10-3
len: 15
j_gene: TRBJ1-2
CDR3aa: CAIEAQGKANYGYTF
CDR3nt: TGTGCCATCGAGGCTCAGGGAAAAGCTAACTATGGCTACACCTTC

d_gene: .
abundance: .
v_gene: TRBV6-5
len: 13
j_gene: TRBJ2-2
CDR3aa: CASSPSLTGELFF
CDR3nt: TGTGCCAGCAGTCCTTCGCTAACCGGGGAGCTGTTTTTT

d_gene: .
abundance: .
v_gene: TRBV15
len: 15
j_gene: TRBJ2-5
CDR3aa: CATSRDRAGGETQYF
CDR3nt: TGTGCCACCAGCAGAGACAGGGCTGGGGGAGAGACCCAGTACTTC

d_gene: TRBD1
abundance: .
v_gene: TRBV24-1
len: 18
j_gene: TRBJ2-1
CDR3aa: CATSDTGTGGLSYNEQFF
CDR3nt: TGTGCCACCAGTGATACTGGGACAGGGGGGCTCTCCTACAATGAGCAGTTCTTC

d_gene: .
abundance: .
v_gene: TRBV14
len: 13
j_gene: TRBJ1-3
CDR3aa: CASSLFEGNTIYF
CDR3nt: TGTGCCAGCAGCCTTTTTGAAGGAAACACCATATATTTT

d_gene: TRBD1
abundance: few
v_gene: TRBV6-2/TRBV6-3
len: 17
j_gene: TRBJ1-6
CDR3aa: CASSYGPDRGGNSPLHF
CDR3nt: TGTGCCAGCAGTTACGGACCCGACAGGGGAGGGAATTCACCCCTCCACTTT

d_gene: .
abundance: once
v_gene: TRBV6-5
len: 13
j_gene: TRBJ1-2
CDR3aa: CASSYSINYGYTF
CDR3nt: TGTGCCAGCAGTTACTCGATTAACTATGGCTACACCTTC

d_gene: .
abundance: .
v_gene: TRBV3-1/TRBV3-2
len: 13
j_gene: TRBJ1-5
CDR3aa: CASSQVGNQPQHF
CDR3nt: TGTGCCAGCAGCCAAGTCGGCAATCAGCCCCAGCATTTT

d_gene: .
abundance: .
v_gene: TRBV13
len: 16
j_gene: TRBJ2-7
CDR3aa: CASSLGRTPGPYEQYF
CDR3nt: TGTGCCAGCAGCTTAGGCCGTACCCCGGGGCCCTACGAGCAGTACTTC

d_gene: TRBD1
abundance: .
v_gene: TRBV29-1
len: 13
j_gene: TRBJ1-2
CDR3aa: CSVADRGGYGYTF
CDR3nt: TGCAGCGTTGCGGACAGGGGCGGCTATGGCTACACCTTC

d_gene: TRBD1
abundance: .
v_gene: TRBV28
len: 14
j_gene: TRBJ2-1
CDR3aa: CASSFPTGFGEQFF
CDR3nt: TGTGCCAGCAGTTTCCCGACAGGGTTCGGGGAGCAGTTCTTC

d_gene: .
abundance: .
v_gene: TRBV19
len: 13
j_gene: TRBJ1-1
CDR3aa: CASSIEGVTEAFF
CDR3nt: TGTGCCAGTAGTATCGAGGGGGTCACTGAAGCTTTCTTT

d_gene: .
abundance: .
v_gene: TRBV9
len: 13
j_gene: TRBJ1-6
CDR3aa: CASSVAPTEPLHF
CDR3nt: TGTGCCAGCAGCGTAGCTCCTACAGAACCCCTCCACTTT